This T cell receptor beta chain was sequenced in a study of T cell responses to AZD1222 COVID-19 vaccine. Whole-study context: Researchers grouped second doses given at about 4 or about 12 weeks into one pool. Whole-study findings and limits: Clonal diversity may have been underestimated in mostly white British donors. At baseline, seropositivity was found in only a handful of AZD1222 recipients. Repertoires were obtained solely post-peak T cell response.

The germline V gene encodes CDR1 MNHEY and CDR2 SVGEGT. V was shortened by 4 bases and J by 2 bases, with 12 bases between the two germline ends. The CDR3 is 14 amino acids. Measured with immunoSEQ multiplex PCR; TCRdb has only the in-frame clones, and not every one. The repertoire includes 150,000 to 200,000 clones, around 89% of them detected once, and roughly 6% sits in the top ten. This clone was seen once. Its target is unknown. The rearrangement joins TRBV6-2 or TRBV6-3 to TRBJ2-7; tentatively, D is TRBD1 or TRBD2 (5 bases each). The sequence came from an adult in good health. The material was peripheral blood, obtained on day 0 of AZD1222 vaccination. CDR3 protein: CASSSSLGAYEQYF. The CDR3 DNA sequence: TGTGCCAGCAGTTCCTCCCTGGGGGCCTACGAGCAGTACTTC.